These 22 T cell receptor beta chains share one sample of origin, sequenced in a study of blood T cell repertoires in COVID-19. The assay was immunoSEQ multiplex PCR, and TCRdb's table has in-frame clones only and misses some. The sample has 150,000 to 200,000 clones, 65% to 80% seen once; the top ten hold roughly 8.6%. Sequenced material: peripheral blood. These receptors were taken from a man in his sixties with acute or convalescent COVID-19.

The chain is built from TRBV6-5 and TRBJ2-1, with TRBD1 identical over 8 bases. The CDR3 consists of 14 residues. Trimming removed 7 bases from V and 5 bases from J; junction bases left unmatched: 7. Germline V gene data show CDR1 as MNHEY and CDR2 as SVGAGI. CDR3 in DNA: TGTGCCAGCAAGACAGGGGCTAGGAACAATGAGCAGTTCTTC. This translates into CASKTGARNNEQFF.

The CDR3 region has the DNA TGTGCCAGCAGCTTGGGGACAGTAAACTATGGCTACACCTTC. It yields the protein CASSLGTVNYGYTF. The V call is TRBV13, the J call TRBJ1-2, with 7 bases aligning to TRBD1. The V gene's germline CDR1 is PRHDT and CDR2 FYEKMQ (reference sequence). The CDR3 extends over 14 amino acids. V trimming: 3 bases; J trimming: 2 bases; junction bases outside the gene matches: 3.

The chain recombines TRBV19 with TRBJ2-7; tentative D call: TRBD1 (5 bases). With 4 bases removed from V and 5 bases from J, the gap between germline ends came to 9 bases. This CDR3 has 12 amino acids. Looked up from germline, CDR1 is LNHDA and CDR2 is SQIVND (reference sequence). The CDR3 DNA follows: TGTGCCAGTAGTACAGGGCTGAACGAGCAGTACTTC. Translating it yields CASSTGLNEQYF.

The rearrangement links TRBV19 to TRBJ2-6; D ambiguous. This CDR3 comprises 16 residues. The germline V gene encodes CDR1 LNHDA and CDR2 SQIVND (reference sequence). V shed 5 bases and J shed 0 bases, with 11 bases lying between them. As DNA, the CDR3 is TGTGCCAGTAGTTTGCGCGGCGACTCTGGGGCCAACGTCCTGACTTTC. Translation: CASSLRGDSGANVLTF.

This sequence joins TRBV4-1 and TRBJ2-7; D perhaps matches TRBD2 (6 bases). The CDR3 runs 15 residues. Deletions cut 3 bases from V and 2 bases from J, with 14 bases between. Germline V lookup: CDR1 MGHRA, CDR2 YSYEKL. CDR3 nucleotides: TGCGCCAGCAGCCAGAAGGTAGGAGGGACCTACGAGCAGTACTTC. This codes for CASSQKVGGTYEQYF.

This clone was seen once. This chain links TRBV5-8 with TRBJ2-1; a possible D gene is TRBD1 (5 bases). The CDR3 spans 17 residues. V was trimmed by 0 bases and J by 1 base, leaving 14 bases between them. Germline values: CDR1 SGHTS, CDR2 YDEGEE. The CDR3 spells CASSLETGAGSYNEQFF. DNA for the CDR3: TGTGCCAGCAGCTTGGAGACTGGGGCAGGTTCCTACAATGAGCAGTTCTTC. Based on the CDR3 plus reference TRBV5-8 and TRBJ2-1, the full variable domain is EAGVTQSPTHLIKTRGQQATLRCSPISGHTSVYWYQQALGLGLQFLLWYDEGEERNRGNFPPRFSGRQFPNYSSELNVNALELEDSALYLCASSLETGAGSYNEQFFGPGTRLTVL.

The V and J genes are TRBV14 and TRBJ1-2; D is possibly TRBD1 (5 bases). Trimming cost V 1 base and J 5 bases, with 14 bases left between them. The CDR3 is made up of 15 amino acids. Looked up from germline, CDR1 is SGHDN and CDR2 is FVKESK. CDR3: CASSQGPGQGYGYTF. CDR3 DNA: TGTGCCAGCAGCCAAGGCCCAGGGCAGGGTTATGGCTACACCTTC.

This clone was picked up many times. The V gene is TRBV2, the J gene TRBJ1-5, with D unresolved. V was cut by 8 bases and J by 0 bases, with 14 bases left in between. Germline V lookup: CDR1 SNHLY, CDR2 FYNNEI. The CDR3 runs to 15 residues. The CDR3 is CASGGRDYSNQPQHF. Here the CDR3 DNA reads TGTGCCAGCGGCGGACGGGATTATAGCAATCAGCCCCAGCATTTT. Drawing the rest from reference TRBV2 and TRBJ1-5, the complete variable domain is EPEVTQTPSHQVTQMGQEVILRCVPISNHLYFYWYRQILGQKVEFLVSFYNNEISEKSEIFDDQFSVERPDGSNFTLKIRSTKLEDSAMYFCASGGRDYSNQPQHFGDGTRLSIL.

CDR3 nucleotide sequence: TGTGCCAGCAGGCCTTCCCGGGACAGGGGGCATGGCTACACCTTC. This sequence encodes CASRPSRDRGHGYTF. V usage is TRBV6-2 or TRBV6-3 and J usage is TRBJ1-2; 12 bases match TRBD1. The CDR3 extends over 15 amino acids. Per germline, CDR1 MNHEY and CDR2 SVGEGT. Trimming at V came to 6 bases and at J to 6 bases, leaving 8 bases not matched to a gene.

This clone has just a few counts. The rearrangement links TRBV30 to TRBJ2-7; 8 bases agree with TRBD1. Trimming took 0 bases from V and 5 from J; bases not matched to a gene: 3. Germline V gives CDR1 GTSNPN, CDR2 SVGIG (reference sequence). CDR3 size: 13 residues. The CDR3 is CAWSVAGGNEQYF. The CDR3, as DNA: TGTGCCTGGAGTGTTGCAGGGGGCAACGAGCAGTACTTC.

V and J are TRBV3-1 (or the pseudogene TRBV3-2) and TRBJ1-1, with D perhaps TRBD1 (6 bases). Per the germline V gene, CDR1 is LGHDT and CDR2 is YNNKEL (reference sequence). Deletions cut 4 bases from V and 7 bases from J, with 22 bases between. The CDR3 consists of 16 residues. The CDR3 DNA follows: TGTGCCAGCAGCCCTATGACAGGTTTGGGGTTAGGTGAAGCTTTCTTT. It codes for CASSPMTGLGLGEAFF.

The chain links TRBV18 to TRBJ1-1; 11 bases map to TRBD1. This CDR3 is built from 15 residues. Germline V gene data show CDR1 as KGHSH and CDR2 as LQKENI. The V segment lost 5 bases and the J segment 4 bases; nucleotides outside the gene matches: 6. The CDR3 bases are TGTGCCAGCTCATACGGTGGGACAGGGGGCACTGAAGCTTTCTTT. Protein sequence: CASSYGGTGGTEAFF. Full variable domain (missing parts from reference TRBV18 and TRBJ1-1): NAGVMQNPRHLVRRRGQEARLRCSPMKGHSHVYWYRQLPEEGLKFMVYLQKENIIDESGMPKERFSAEFPKEGPSILRIQQVVRGDSAAYFCASSYGGTGGTEAFFGQGTRLTVV.

The V gene is TRBV3-1 (or the pseudogene TRBV3-2), the J gene TRBJ2-3; D possibly corresponds to TRBD1 (7 bases). The CDR3 length is 19 residues. The germline V gene encodes CDR1 LGHDT and CDR2 YNNKEL (reference sequence). Trimming took 3 bases from V and 3 from J, leaving 25 bases between them. The CDR3 here is CASSHTWTGRRGDTDTQYF. The CDR3 DNA is TGTGCCAGCAGCCATACCTGGACAGGCCGGAGGGGCGATACAGATACGCAGTATTTT.

This clone was observed a few times. This rearrangement joins TRBV6-5 to TRBJ1-6; 8 bases are a match to TRBD1. The trim removed 0 bases at V and 8 bases at J, leaving 0 bases unmatched. CDR1 is MNHEY, CDR2 SVGAGI, per germline. The CDR3 is 14 amino acids. CDR3 sequence (DNA): TGTGCCAGCAGTTACTCGACAGGGGATTCACCCCTCCACTTT. Translation: CASSYSTGDSPLHF.

The chain is built from TRBV24-1 and TRBJ2-5; 7 nucleotides line up with TRBD1. The CDR3 runs to 16 residues. Germline values: CDR1 KGHDR, CDR2 SFDVKD. Trimming cost V 3 bases and J 2 bases; bases outside gene matches: 8. The CDR3 nucleotides read TGTGCCACCAGTGATGGGGGACAGAAAATTCAAGAGACCCAGTACTTC. Translation: CATSDGGQKIQETQYF.

This rearrangement joins TRBV7-2 to TRBJ2-5, with D maybe TRBD2 (5 bases). The CDR3 covers 13 residues. The germline V gene has CDR1 SGHTA and CDR2 FQGNSA. Trimming pared 2 bases from V and 5 bases from J, leaving 9 bases between. The CDR3 here is CASSLTRLETQYF. CDR3 bases: TGTGCCAGCAGCTTAACTAGACTGGAGACCCAGTACTTC.

The J gene is TRBJ2-5, the V gene TRBV6-1; the match to TRBD1 covers 8 bases. V lost 0 bases and J lost 4; bases outside the gene matches: 10. This CDR3 is built from 17 residues. Looked up from germline, CDR1 is MNHNS and CDR2 is SASEGT. In nucleotides, the CDR3 is TGTGCCAGCAGTGAAGCTCGCGCAGGGGGCTGGGGAGAGACCCAGTACTTC. Protein sequence: CASSEARAGGWGETQYF.

The chain carries TRBV5-6 and TRBJ2-2; no definite D call. This CDR3 spans 16 amino acids. V lost 4 bases to trimming and J lost 3 bases, with 16 bases between them. From germline, CDR1 is SGHDT and CDR2 YYEEEE. The CDR3 region has the DNA TGTGCCAGCAGCCGTCTGGAGCTTCGGGACACCGGGGAGCTGTTTTTT. Protein: CASSRLELRDTGELFF.

The rearrangement links TRBV11-2 to TRBJ1-4; 9 positions match TRBD1. Germline values: CDR1 SGHAT, CDR2 FQNNGV. V shed 6 bases and J 1 base; nucleotides not matched to a gene: 6. This CDR3 has 16 residues. The CDR3 reads CASRRGQGKTNEKLFF. Here the CDR3 DNA reads TGTGCCAGCAGAAGAGGACAGGGGAAAACTAATGAAAAACTGTTTTTT.

The rearrangement links TRBV6-5 to TRBJ2-2, with 8 positions matching TRBD1. Germline assignment: CDR1 MNHEY and CDR2 SVGAGI. The CDR3 loop spans 16 amino acids. The V gene end was trimmed by 2 bases and the J gene end by 7 bases; junction bases not matched to a gene: 9. In nucleotides, the CDR3 is TGTGCCAGCAGTTACGGGGCGACAGGGGTAGGCGGGGAGCTGTTTTTT. It yields the protein CASSYGATGVGGELFF.

The J gene is TRBJ2-5, the V gene TRBV6-5, with 13 bases that match TRBD2. Germline loops: CDR1 MNHEY, CDR2 SVGAGI. This CDR3 contains 15 residues. V lost 8 bases to trimming and J lost 6 bases; unmatched junction nucleotides: 9. The CDR3 sequence is CASAALAGGPQTQYF. The CDR3 DNA follows: TGTGCCAGCGCCGCACTAGCGGGGGGGCCCCAGACCCAGTACTTC.

The gene calls are TRBV6-1 and TRBJ1-3, with a possible D match to TRBD1 (6 bases). Between the trimmed V and J ends, which lost 0 bases and 0 bases, there was a span of 9 bases. This CDR3 comprises 16 residues. CDR1 is MNHNS, CDR2 SASEGT, per germline. CDR3 in DNA: TGTGCCAGCAGTGAAGCAGGACAGAGCTCTGGAAACACCATATATTTT. Translating it yields CASSEAGQSSGNTIYF.